These 32 T cell receptor beta chains came from one sample sequenced in a study of identical twins. MiXCR, run by TCRdb on the 5' RACE reads, gives a single entry per CDR3 protein. The sample consists of fewer than 250,000 distinct CDR3 sequences, around 15% of them appearing once. Another study also made use of these data, one on T cells expressing NK-cell markers.

The sample was CD8+ T cells sorted from blood. The receptors were sampled from a woman aged 18 to 35 in good health.

The genes are TRBV6-1 and TRBJ1-1; D call uncertain. The CDR3 is 15 amino acids. Germline CDR1 and CDR2: MNHNS and SASEGT. The V end lost 7 bases, the J end lost 0 bases, and 15 bases lay between the germline ends. CDR3 sequence (DNA): TGTGCCAGCATGAGGAGGGCACGAATGAACACTGAAGCTTTCTTT. It translates to CASMRRARMNTEAFF.

A single count supports this clonotype. A read error may produce the germline difference seen at one junction end. The gene calls are TRBV6-1 and TRBJ2-4; 8 nucleotides align to TRBD1. Germline values: CDR1 MNHNS, CDR2 SASEGT. This CDR3 is built from 16 residues. CDR3 region: CASRPQGALAKNIQYF. CDR3 nucleotides: TGCGCCAGCAGGCCTCAGGGGGCGTTAGCCAAAAACATTCAGTACTTC.

This clonotype was found a few times. This sequence joins TRBV11-2 and TRBJ2-1; D is tentatively TRBD1 or TRBD2 (6 bases each). Trimming removed 0 bases at V and 10 bases at J, with 16 bases between. The CDR3 is made up of 15 amino acids. Per germline, CDR1 SGHAT and CDR2 FQNNGV. CDR3 protein: CASSLDRSDGGEQFF. The CDR3 nucleotides read TGTGCCAGCAGCTTAGATCGTTCGGACGGGGGCGAGCAGTTCTTC.

This clonotype was observed many times. The chain has TRBV5-4 and TRBJ1-1; no clear D. The CDR3 is made up of 14 amino acids. Between the trimmed V and J ends, which lost 2 bases and 1 base, there was a span of 9 bases. Germline values: CDR1 SGHNT, CDR2 YYREEE (reference sequence). The CDR3 bases are TGTGCCAGCAGCTTTAGGACGGCGAACACTGAAGCTTTCTTT. It codes for CASSFRTANTEAFF.

This chain connects TRBV6-2 or TRBV6-3 to TRBJ2-7; D may be TRBD1 or TRBD2 (5 bases each). This CDR3 has 15 residues. CDR1 is MNHEY, CDR2 SVGEGT, per germline. With 8 bases removed from V and 0 bases from J, the gap between germline ends came to 17 bases. CDR3 protein: CASGDLAGSSYEQYF. The DNA for the CDR3 is TGTGCCAGCGGAGACTTAGCAGGGAGCTCCTACGAGCAGTACTTC.

This clonotype was counted a few times. The chain couples TRBV29-1 to TRBJ1-2, with 7 positions matching TRBD1. Trimming took 5 bases from V and 4 from J; bases not matched to a gene: 7. Germline V gives CDR1 SQVTM, CDR2 ANQGSEA. CDR3 length: 13 residues. This chain's CDR3 is CSVLGQDSYGYTF. CDR3 nucleotides: TGCAGCGTTCTCGGACAGGACTCCTATGGCTACACCTTC.

In this sample, this clonotype turned up once. This chain uses TRBV5-5 with TRBJ2-7; TRBD2 is a possible D gene (5 bases). This CDR3 has 15 amino acids. Germline CDR1 SGHKS, CDR2 YYEKEE (reference sequence). V gave up 3 bases and J gave up 4 bases, with 17 bases separating them. CDR3 DNA: TGTGCCAGCAGCTCCCTCACTAGAGGAACATACGAGCAGTACTTC. It is translated as CASSSLTRGTYEQYF. The full variable domain, its missing parts supplied by reference TRBV5-5 and TRBJ2-7, is DAGVTQSPTHLIKTRGQQVTLRCSPISGHKSVSWYQQVLGQGPQFIFQYYEKEERGRGNFPDRFSARQFPNYSSELNVNALLLGDSALYLCASSSLTRGTYEQYFGPGTRLTVT.

This chain uses TRBV4-1 with TRBJ2-3; the D gene is possibly TRBD2 (6 bases). Germline V gene lookup returns CDR1 MGHRA and CDR2 YSYEKL. This CDR3 is 13 amino acids long. With 3 bases removed from V and 6 bases from J, the gap between germline ends came to 10 bases. This CDR3 is CASSHGGLDTQYF. DNA for the CDR3: TGCGCCAGCAGCCACGGAGGGTTGGATACGCAGTATTTT.

The chain couples TRBV7-2 to TRBJ2-3; perhaps D is TRBD1 or TRBD2 (5 bases each). CDR3 length equals 16 residues. CDR1 and CDR2 from the germline V gene are SGHTA and FQGNSA. V lost 2 bases, J lost 0 bases, and 12 bases lay in between. CDR3 DNA: TGTGCCAGCAGCTTAATACCCGGGGCCAGCACAGATACGCAGTATTTT. Amino acids: CASSLIPGASTDTQYF.

The chain carries TRBV13 and TRBJ2-6; D might be TRBD1 (6 bases). The V gene lost 5 bases and the J gene lost 2 bases, with 13 bases spanning the gap. Germline values: CDR1 PRHDT, CDR2 FYEKMQ (reference sequence). This CDR3 comprises 16 residues. The CDR3 DNA is TGTGCCAGCAGCCCTACTCGACAGGCTGGGGCCAACGTCCTGACTTTC. It encodes CASSPTRQAGANVLTF.

This clonotype occurred a few times. V gene TRBV12-3 or TRBV12-4 combines with J gene TRBJ2-1; 8 bases are a match to TRBD2. CDR3 length equals 14 residues. V dropped 3 bases and J dropped 9; count of bases not matched to a gene: 7. The DNA for the CDR3 is TGTGCCAGCAGTTTTTCGCTAGCGGGTGGTGAGCAGTTCTTC. Translating it yields CASSFSLAGGEQFF.

The chain has TRBV7-9 and TRBJ2-3; D is possibly TRBD2 (6 bases). V lost 6 bases to trimming and J lost 3 bases, with 13 bases between them. This CDR3 is 14 amino acids long. Germline values: CDR1 SEHNR, CDR2 FQNEAQ (reference sequence). The CDR3 loop reads CASRNRAGTDTQYF. In nucleotides, the CDR3 is TGTGCCAGCAGGAATAGGGCGGGAACAGATACGCAGTATTTT.

V is TRBV7-8 and J is TRBJ2-1, with TRBD2 matching over 15 bases. The CDR3 length is 18 residues. CDR1 and CDR2 (germline): SGHVS, FQNEAQ. J was trimmed by 5 bases and V by 2 bases; bases with no gene match: 7. The CDR3 nucleotides read TGTGCCAGCAGCTTATCAAGGACTAGCGGGGGGGGAGACAATGAGCAGTTCTTC. This gives the protein CASSLSRTSGGGDNEQFF.

The chain has TRBV12-3 or TRBV12-4 and TRBJ2-5; 9 positions match TRBD2. V gave up 5 bases and J gave up 2 bases; unmatched junction bases: 6. This CDR3 is 15 amino acids long. CDR3 in DNA: TGTGCCAGCAGTAGCCTGACTAGCGGACAAGAGACCCAGTACTTC. Translation gives CASSSLTSGQETQYF.

In this sample, this clonotype turned up a few times. J is TRBJ1-2 and V is TRBV12-3 or TRBV12-4; D gene ambiguous. V lost 8 bases and J 4 bases, leaving 11 bases between the germline ends. CDR3 length equals 12 residues. Here the CDR3 reads CASATSGYGYTF. The CDR3 DNA reads as TGTGCCAGCGCCACATCGGGCTATGGCTACACCTTC.

This clonotype was detected only a few times. The chain combines TRBV2 with TRBJ2-2; no definite D call. Deletions cut 6 bases from V and 0 bases from J, with 17 bases between. CDR1 is SNHLY, CDR2 FYNNEI, per germline. The CDR3 runs 17 residues. The CDR3 coding sequence is TGTGCCAGCAGCCTAGGGCTCGCCTCAACGAACACCGGGGAGCTGTTTTTT. As protein: CASSLGLASTNTGELFF.

This clonotype has at least ten counts. V and J are TRBV12-3 or TRBV12-4 and TRBJ1-2, with 7 bases matching TRBD1. V lost 0 bases and J lost 3; bases outside the gene matches: 10. CDR3 length equals 17 residues. CDR3 in amino acids: CASSLARTGERDYGYTF. DNA for the CDR3: TGTGCCAGCAGTTTAGCGAGGACAGGAGAAAGAGACTATGGCTACACCTTC.

This clonotype came up a few times. V and J are TRBV20-1 and TRBJ2-7, with TRBD2 as a possible D gene (5 bases). Germline loops: CDR1 DFQATT, CDR2 SNEGSKA (reference sequence). The CDR3 contains 15 residues. V was clipped by 1 base and J by 4 bases, with 17 bases between them. Here the CDR3 DNA reads TGCAGTGCTAGAGGGTTGGACTTACCAACTTACGAGCAGTACTTC. Translated, it gives CSARGLDLPTYEQYF.

This clonotype was seen a handful of times. V is TRBV19 and J is TRBJ1-6; 10 positions match TRBD1. The junction had 7 bases not matched to a gene; V was cut back by 5 bases and J by 9 bases. Germline V gene data show CDR1 as LNHDA and CDR2 as SQIVND (reference sequence). There are 15 residues in the CDR3. CDR3 DNA: TGTGCCAGTAGTCCCCGGACAGGGGGGGGTTCACCCCTCCACTTT. Amino acid sequence: CASSPRTGGGSPLHF.

In its sample, this clonotype was seen a few times. This rearrangement joins TRBV4-3 to TRBJ2-7, with 8 positions matching TRBD2. Trimming cost V 3 bases and J 5 bases; bases outside gene matches: 12. CDR1 and CDR2 (germline): LGHNA, YSLEER. This CDR3 has 16 residues. In DNA, the CDR3 is TGCGCCAGCAGCCAGTCTCCGGGACTAGTGTTTCACGAGCAGTACTTC. This gives the protein CASSQSPGLVFHEQYF.

CDR3 protein: CASSFVGHEQFF. The CDR3 DNA sequence: TGTGCCAGCAGCTTCGTTGGGCATGAGCAGTTCTTC. The rearrangement joins TRBV7-9 to TRBJ2-1; D is ambiguous. The germline CDR1 and CDR2 sequences are SEHNR and FQNEAQ (reference sequence). The CDR3 totals 12 residues. Trimming removed 3 bases at V and 8 bases at J, with 8 bases between. The full variable domain, with the rest looked up from reference TRBV7-9 and TRBJ2-1, is DTGVSQNPRHKITKRGQNVTFRCDPISEHNRLYWYRQTLGQGPEFLTYFQNEAQLEKSRLLSDRFSAERPKGSFSTLEIQRTEQGDSAMYLCASSFVGHEQFFGPGTRLTVL.

This clonotype was counted ten times or more. This chain links TRBV7-2 with TRBJ2-1, with D tentatively TRBD2 (6 bases). The V gene's germline CDR1 is SGHTA and CDR2 FQGNSA. Trimming took off 5 bases at V and 7 bases at J, with 21 bases between the two ends. The length of the CDR3 is 16 residues. The CDR3 coding sequence is TGTGCCAGCAGCCGGGCGACTAGGTGGATCGGGAATGAGCAGTTCTTC. Translation: CASSRATRWIGNEQFF.

In this sample, this clonotype turned up many times. The V gene is TRBV4-3, the J gene TRBJ2-1; D tentatively reads TRBD1 or TRBD2 (5 bases each). V gave up 1 base and J gave up 4 bases, with 8 bases separating them. Germline V gene lookup returns CDR1 LGHNA and CDR2 YSLEER. The CDR3 length is 14 residues. In nucleotides, the CDR3 is TGCGCCAGCAGCCAAGGGGACGGATACAATGAGCAGTTCTTC. It yields the protein CASSQGDGYNEQFF.

The rearrangement links TRBV12-3 or TRBV12-4 to TRBJ2-5; 12 positions agree with TRBD2. The V gene end was trimmed by 8 bases and the J gene end by 5 bases; junction bases not matched to a gene: 9. This CDR3 region has 15 residues. CDR3 in DNA: TGTGCCAGCTCACCTAGCGGGGGGGCCGTGGAGACCCAGTACTTC. This codes for CASSPSGGAVETQYF.

J is TRBJ1-1 and V is TRBV11-2; 10 bases map to TRBD1. The CDR3 extends over 16 amino acids. Germline V lookup: CDR1 SGHAT, CDR2 FQNNGV. The V and J ends lost 1 base and 1 base, in that order; junction bases with no gene match: 3. The CDR3 DNA reads TGTGCCAGCAGCTTAGGGACAGGGGGGGAGAACACTGAAGCTTTCTTT. The encoded protein is CASSLGTGGENTEAFF.

A few counts support this clonotype. The chain couples TRBV7-2 to TRBJ2-1; D is tentatively TRBD1 or TRBD2 (5 bases each). The V end was cut by 0 bases, the J end by 7 bases, with 13 bases between. Germline CDR1 is SGHTA and CDR2 is FQGNSA. The CDR3 loop spans 15 amino acids. The CDR3 reads CASSLAIGTVNEQFF. The DNA of the CDR3 is TGTGCCAGCAGCTTAGCTATCGGGACGGTAAATGAGCAGTTCTTC. Full variable domain (missing parts from reference TRBV7-2 and TRBJ2-1): GAGVSQSPSNKVTEKGKDVELRCDPISGHTALYWYRQSLGQGLEFLIYFQGNSAPDKSGLPSDRFSAERTGGSVSTLTIQRTQQEDSAVYLCASSLAIGTVNEQFFGPGTRLTVL.

A few counts support this clonotype. This rearrangement joins TRBV9 to TRBJ2-7, with D perhaps matching TRBD2 (5 bases). The CDR3 contains 14 residues. Germline loops: CDR1 SGDLS, CDR2 YYNGEE. With 4 bases removed from V and 4 bases from J, the gap between germline ends came to 15 bases. The CDR3 reads CASSPLGGSYEQYF. The CDR3, as DNA: TGTGCCAGCAGCCCCCTAGGTGGGAGTTACGAGCAGTACTTC.

This clonotype was counted a few times. The chain has TRBV10-3 and TRBJ1-4; D is possibly TRBD1 (5 bases). The CDR3 consists of 13 residues. Per the germline V gene, CDR1 is ENHRY and CDR2 is SYGVKD. The V gene lost 10 bases and the J gene lost 4 bases, with 13 bases spanning the gap. The CDR3 loop reads CATRDGDNEKLFF. The CDR3 nucleotides read TGTGCCACCCGGGACGGCGATAATGAAAAACTGTTTTTT.

The chain uses TRBV13 and TRBJ2-1; D gene unclear. The ends were cut back, 5 bases at V and 7 bases at J, with 6 bases in the middle. The length of the CDR3 is 11 residues. CDR1 PRHDT and CDR2 FYEKMQ come from the germline V gene (reference sequence). The CDR3 region has the DNA TGTGCCAGCAGCGTTCATAATGAGCAGTTCTTC. It codes for CASSVHNEQFF.

This clonotype appeared a few times. V is TRBV12-3 or TRBV12-4 and J is TRBJ2-1, with D possibly matching TRBD1 (5 bases). The CDR3 loop spans 12 amino acids. Trimming left V 6 bases short and J 9 bases short, with 12 bases between. Here the CDR3 reads CASSPQGSEQFF. As DNA, the CDR3 is TGTGCCAGCAGCCCCCAGGGTAGTGAGCAGTTCTTC.

This chain joins TRBV7-9 and TRBJ2-3; a possible D gene is TRBD2 (6 bases). With 7 bases removed from V and 2 bases from J, the gap between germline ends came to 19 bases. The CDR3 length is 16 residues. The germline CDR1 and CDR2 sequences are SEHNR and FQNEAQ (reference sequence). In DNA form, the CDR3 reads TGTGCCAGCATCCACCGAGGACGGGGGACCACAGATACGCAGTATTTT. Amino acids: CASIHRGRGTTDTQYF. Variable domain in full (rest from reference TRBV7-9 and TRBJ2-3): DTGVSQNPRHKITKRGQNVTFRCDPISEHNRLYWYRQTLGQGPEFLTYFQNEAQLEKSRLLSDRFSAERPKGSFSTLEIQRTEQGDSAMYLCASIHRGRGTTDTQYFGPGTRLTVL.

The rearrangement uses TRBV14 and TRBJ2-7; either TRBD1 or TRBD2 may fit D (5 bases each). CDR1 and CDR2 from the germline V gene are SGHDN and FVKESK. V was cut by 1 base and J by 2 bases, with 12 bases left in between. This CDR3 has 15 amino acids. The CDR3 sequence: CASSQVGTGPYEQYF. CDR3 nucleotide sequence: TGTGCCAGCAGCCAAGTTGGTACGGGACCCTACGAGCAGTACTTC.